These 25 T cell receptor beta chains originate from one sample sequenced in a study of T cell repertoires in cytomegalovirus infection (dated by TCRdb to the late 2010s). TCRdb names Illumina HiSeq 1500 as the instrument used. The public reads were run again by TCRdb, first through fastp at Q25 and then through MiXCR, and only productive beta chains were kept. Each record represents a unique CDR3 protein, reported with the most common genes and DNA among its rows. The table for this sample lists fewer than 200,000 distinct CDR3 sequences; approximately 19% of them were counted only once. The ten biggest clones cover 2.9% of the sample. The specimen sequenced was PBMCs. Receptors originate from a human donor in good health (CMV status not recorded). Some clones in this sample may be carry-over from other donors' samples.

The gene calls are TRBV6-2 or TRBV6-3 and TRBJ1-2, with D perhaps TRBD1 (6 bases). This CDR3 is built from 16 residues. From germline, CDR1 is MNHEY and CDR2 SVGEGT. With 2 bases removed from V and 3 bases from J, the gap between germline ends came to 16 bases. CDR3 sequence reads: CASSYLLRGDDYGYTF. The CDR3 DNA sequence: TGTGCCAGCAGTTACCTCCTCAGGGGTGATGACTATGGCTACACCTTC.

The table lists this clonotype with a count of one. This may be a read error: a much more frequent sequence differs by one nucleotide. The genes are TRBV6-5 and TRBJ2-1; no firm D call. The CDR3 covers 15 residues. Germline V gene data show CDR1 as MNHEY and CDR2 as SVGAGI. The CDR3: CVTFTWKQSYNEQFF. DNA for the CDR3: TGTGTCACCTTTACCTGGAAACAGTCCTACAATGAGCAGTTCTTC.

This clonotype was recorded once. The rearrangement joins TRBV7-2 to TRBJ1-1, with D hard to call. The V end was cut by 4 bases, the J end by 9 bases, with 12 bases between. The CDR3 is 12 residues long. CDR1 is SGHTA and CDR2 is FQGNSA in the germline V gene. DNA for the CDR3: TGTGCCAGCAGCTACCCGGTGGGCAAAGCTTTCTTT. As protein: CASSYPVGKAFF.

This clonotype appeared many times. This chain connects TRBV19 to TRBJ2-1; perhaps D is TRBD1 or TRBD2 (6 bases each). V lost 6 bases and J lost 2, with 26 bases in between. This CDR3 contains 19 residues. Germline loops: CDR1 LNHDA, CDR2 SQIVND (reference sequence). The DNA of the CDR3 is TGTGCCAGTAGAGGCCGGGGGCGGGGAGCCCCTCAAACCTACAATGAGCAGTTCTTC. This codes for CASRGRGRGAPQTYNEQFF.

The rearrangement links TRBV6-5 to TRBJ2-1; D is undetermined. V was pared by 6 bases and J by 7 bases, with 19 bases between. CDR1 and CDR2 from the germline V gene are MNHEY and SVGAGI. The CDR3 is made up of 15 amino acids. The chain's CDR3 is CASRRPRATVNEQFF. DNA of the CDR3: TGTGCCAGCAGACGACCACGGGCAACGGTAAATGAGCAGTTCTTC.

Many counts were recorded for this clonotype. The chain recombines TRBV19 with TRBJ1-2; TRBD1 matches 8 bases. CDR1 and CDR2 (germline): LNHDA, SQIVND (reference sequence). Trimming at V came to 7 bases and at J to 4 bases, leaving 8 bases not matched to a gene. The CDR3 is 14 residues long. CDR3 coding DNA: TGTGCCAGTACCACACAGGGGGTCGGCTATGGCTACACCTTC. Protein: CASTTQGVGYGYTF.

This chain uses TRBV6-5 with TRBJ2-5; D is uncertain. Trimming removed 0 bases at V and 2 bases at J, with 10 bases between. Germline V gene data show CDR1 as MNHEY and CDR2 as SVGAGI. This CDR3 is 15 amino acids long. CDR3 sequence (DNA): TGTGCCAGCAGTTACTCGTGGGCACGGCAAGAGACCCAGTACTTC. It translates to CASSYSWARQETQYF.

The table lists this clonotype with a few counts. V gene TRBV19 combines with J gene TRBJ1-1; 7 nucleotides agree with TRBD1. In germline, CDR1 is LNHDA, CDR2 SQIVND (reference sequence). V gave up 7 bases and J gave up 5 bases; unmatched junction bases: 4. CDR3 length: 12 residues. CDR3 DNA sequence: TGTGCCAGTACCCCAGGGGGGACTGAAGCTTTCTTT. This sequence encodes CASTPGGTEAFF.

V and J are TRBV6-6 and TRBJ2-6; the D call may be TRBD1 or TRBD2 (7 bases each). Between the trimmed V and J ends, which lost 5 bases and 0 bases, there was a span of 23 bases. Germline V gives CDR1 MNHNY, CDR2 SVGAGI (reference sequence). The CDR3 is made up of 20 amino acids. CDR3 nucleotides: TGTGCCAGCAGTCCCCCTGGGACCAGGGGGGGCCACTCTGGGGCCAACGTCCTGACTTTC. This translates into CASSPPGTRGGHSGANVLTF.

The rearrangement joins TRBV27 to TRBJ2-3, with unresolved D. Trimming removed 3 bases at V and 4 bases at J, with 11 bases between. The CDR3 loop spans 14 amino acids. Germline CDR1 reads MNHEY; CDR2 reads SMNVEV (reference sequence). The CDR3 DNA reads TGTGCCAGCAGTTTCCACATCGGCGCAGATACGCAGTATTTT. Translating gives CASSFHIGADTQYF.

V gene TRBV6-2 or TRBV6-3 combines with J gene TRBJ2-3, with TRBD1 matching 7 bases. V lost 4 bases, J lost 5 bases, and 6 bases stayed unmatched. In germline, CDR1 is MNHEY, CDR2 SVGEGT. The CDR3 consists of 14 residues. The CDR3: CASSWEQGKDTQYF. The CDR3 DNA follows: TGTGCCAGCAGTTGGGAACAGGGGAAAGATACGCAGTATTTT.

This clonotype was observed a handful of times. The V and J genes are TRBV19 and TRBJ2-7; maybe TRBD2 (6 bases). The V gene lost 3 bases and the J gene lost 10 bases, with 19 bases spanning the gap. This CDR3 spans 14 amino acids. Germline lookup yields CDR1 LNHDA and CDR2 SQIVND (reference sequence). CDR3 in DNA: TGTGCCAGTAGTATTACGGGAGCGCCATCTTCTCAGTACTTC. This sequence encodes CASSITGAPSSQYF.

The V gene is TRBV6-1, the J gene TRBJ2-7, with 14 bases that match TRBD2. The germline CDR1 and CDR2 sequences are MNHNS and SASEGT. Trimming at V came to 5 bases and at J to 1 base, leaving 13 bases not matched to a gene. This CDR3 is 19 amino acids long. The CDR3: CASSYRHGTSGSKSYEQYF. DNA for the CDR3: TGTGCCAGCAGTTACCGCCACGGGACTAGCGGGAGTAAATCCTACGAGCAGTACTTC.

This clonotype occurred a few times. The genes are TRBV30 and TRBJ2-7; D is undetermined. The CDR3 runs to 14 residues. V was cut by 6 bases and J by 4 bases, with 19 bases left in between. Germline V lookup: CDR1 GTSNPN, CDR2 SVGIG (reference sequence). The DNA of the CDR3 is TGTGCCTGTCGGCCGGGCCACGGCGGATACGAGCAGTACTTC. Translation gives CACRPGHGGYEQYF.

This chain connects TRBV5-1 to TRBJ2-3, with TRBD1 as a possible D gene (5 bases). Between the trimmed V and J ends, which lost 0 bases and 3 bases, there was a span of 11 bases. In germline, CDR1 is SGHRS, CDR2 YFSETQ. The CDR3 totals 15 residues. The CDR3 protein is CASSLGQGLTDTQYF. The CDR3 nucleotides read TGCGCCAGCAGCTTGGGCCAGGGCCTGACAGATACGCAGTATTTT.

This clonotype was observed a single time. This may be a read error: a much more frequent sequence differs by one nucleotide. This chain links TRBV12-3 or TRBV12-4 with TRBJ1-5; D is perhaps TRBD1 (6 bases). The CDR3 totals 15 residues. V was trimmed by 0 bases and J by 5 bases, leaving 11 bases between them. CDR3 DNA sequence: TGTGCCAGCAGTTTAGCGATGGCAGGGGATCAGCCCCAGCATTTT. Residues: CASSLAMAGDQPQHF.

V gene TRBV2 combines with J gene TRBJ1-1; 10 bases line up with TRBD1. CDR1 is SNHLY, CDR2 FYNNEI, per germline. CDR3 length: 13 amino acids. V was pared by 10 bases and J by 4 bases, with 6 bases of the junction left unmatched. The CDR3 loop is CATGQGEGTEAFF. CDR3 nucleotide sequence: TGTGCCACCGGACAGGGGGAGGGCACTGAAGCTTTCTTT.

As regards this clonotype: A much larger clone sits a single nucleotide away, making a read error possible. The chain links TRBV11-2 to TRBJ2-6; D not certain. The CDR3 is 13 amino acids. Germline-derived CDR1 and CDR2 are SGHAT and FQNNGV. In DNA, the CDR3 is TGTGCCGGCAGCTACTCTGGGGCCAACGTCCTGACTTTC. This encodes CAGSYSGANVLTF.

This clonotype was recorded a few times. J is TRBJ2-2 and V is TRBV12-3 or TRBV12-4; the match to TRBD2 covers 13 bases. Trimming took 6 bases from V and 6 from J; bases not matched to a gene: 7. The CDR3 has 16 amino acids. The CDR3 DNA reads TGTGCCAGCAGCCCACGGACTAGCGGGAGATCCGGGGAGCTGTTTTTT. This codes for CASSPRTSGRSGELFF.

This clonotype was recorded many times. The chain employs TRBV7-6 and TRBJ2-7; perhaps TRBD1 as D (7 bases). Trimming removed 4 bases from V and 4 bases from J, with 17 bases in between. In germline, CDR1 is SGHVS, CDR2 FNYEAQ. The CDR3 contains 15 residues. The CDR3 sequence is CASSSRGKGGYEQYF. The CDR3, as DNA: TGTGCCAGCAGCTCCAGGGGGAAGGGGGGATACGAGCAGTACTTC.

This clonotype occurred many times. The V and J genes are TRBV7-9 and TRBJ1-5, with D possibly TRBD1 on 5 matching bases. V was shortened by 8 bases and J by 1 base, with 15 bases between the two germline ends. CDR1 is SEHNR and CDR2 is FQNEAQ in the germline V gene (reference sequence). The CDR3 consists of 15 residues. The CDR3 DNA reads TGTGCCAGCGGGCAGGGTGTTTTGAGCAATCAGCCCCAGCATTTT. The encoded protein is CASGQGVLSNQPQHF.

This clonotype has a count of ten or more. The chain carries TRBV7-2 and TRBJ2-1; D possibly uses TRBD1 or TRBD2 (5 bases each). This CDR3 has 16 amino acids. Germline lookup yields CDR1 SGHTA and CDR2 FQGNSA. V was clipped by 6 bases and J by 0 bases, with 15 bases between them. The CDR3 reads CASSRDRDGSYNEQFF. The DNA of the CDR3 is TGTGCCAGCAGTCGCGATAGGGACGGCTCCTACAATGAGCAGTTCTTC. Drawing the rest from reference TRBV7-2 and TRBJ2-1, the complete variable domain is GAGVSQSPSNKVTEKGKDVELRCDPISGHTALYWYRQSLGQGLEFLIYFQGNSAPDKSGLPSDRFSAERTGGSVSTLTIQRTQQEDSAVYLCASSRDRDGSYNEQFFGPGTRLTVL.

The rearrangement links TRBV25-1 to TRBJ1-1, with D unclear. CDR3 length: 13 amino acids. V was trimmed by 1 base and J by 1 base, leaving 4 bases between them. Germline loops: CDR1 MGHDK, CDR2 SYGVNS. CDR3 nucleotide sequence: TGTGCCAGCAGTGAATTCGGGAACACTGAAGCTTTCTTT. It translates to CASSEFGNTEAFF.

In its sample, this clonotype was seen many times. The chain joins TRBV7-9 to TRBJ2-5; 7 bases fit TRBD2. With 5 bases clipped from V and 4 bases from J, the junction kept 10 bases outside the gene matches. Germline V gene lookup returns CDR1 SEHNR and CDR2 FQNEAQ (reference sequence). This CDR3 spans 15 amino acids. Here the CDR3 reads CASSPTAAGTETQYF. CDR3 coding DNA: TGTGCCAGCAGCCCCACCGCAGCGGGAACAGAGACCCAGTACTTC. Drawing the rest from reference TRBV7-9 and TRBJ2-5, the complete variable domain is DTGVSQNPRHKITKRGQNVTFRCDPISEHNRLYWYRQTLGQGPEFLTYFQNEAQLEKSRLLSDRFSAERPKGSFSTLEIQRTEQGDSAMYLCASSPTAAGTETQYFGPGTRLLVL.

This clonotype has more than one count but fewer than ten. The chain links TRBV5-5 to TRBJ2-1; D call uncertain. Trimming removed 0 bases at V and 7 bases at J, with 14 bases between. The CDR3 has 15 amino acids. CDR1 and CDR2 from the germline V gene are SGHKS and YYEKEE (reference sequence). CDR3 residues: CASSLGAQVENEQFF. CDR3 in DNA: TGTGCCAGCAGCTTGGGGGCTCAAGTGGAGAATGAGCAGTTCTTC.